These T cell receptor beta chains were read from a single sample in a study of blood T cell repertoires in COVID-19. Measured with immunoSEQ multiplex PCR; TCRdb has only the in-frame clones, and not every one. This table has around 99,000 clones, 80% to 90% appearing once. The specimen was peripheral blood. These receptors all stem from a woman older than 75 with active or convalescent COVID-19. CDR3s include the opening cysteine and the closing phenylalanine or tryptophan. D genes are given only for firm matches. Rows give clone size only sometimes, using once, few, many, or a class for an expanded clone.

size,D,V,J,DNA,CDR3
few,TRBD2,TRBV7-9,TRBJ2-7,TGTGCCAGCAGCTTAAGCGACCTAGCGGGAGGGCCGGGCTACGAGCAGTACTTC,CASSLSDLAGGPGYEQYF
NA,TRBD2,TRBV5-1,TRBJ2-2,TGCGCCAGCAGCCCTTTGACTAGCGGATACACCGGGGAGCTGTTTTTT,CASSPLTSGYTGELFF
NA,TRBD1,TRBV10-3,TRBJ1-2,TGTGCCATCAGTGAGAGCGACAGGGCGGGAGGCTACACCTTC,CAISESDRAGGYTF
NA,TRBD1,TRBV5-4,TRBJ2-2,TGTGCCAGTACGGACAGGGGAAGAACCGGGGAGCTGTTTTTT,CASTDRGRTGELFF
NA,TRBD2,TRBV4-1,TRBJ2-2,TGCGCCAGCAGCCAATCTGGACTAGCGGTGCGGACCGGGGAGCTGTTTTTT,CASSQSGLAVRTGELFF
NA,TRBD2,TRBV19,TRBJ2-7,TGTGCCAGTAGTCAACAGACTAGCAGCTCCTACGAGCAGTACTTC,CASSQQTSSSYEQYF
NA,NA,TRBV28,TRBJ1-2,TGTGCCAGCAGTCCGAGGCTTCGGGGGAGGTATGGCTACACCTTC,CASSPRLRGRYGYTF
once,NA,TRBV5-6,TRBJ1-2,TGTGCCAGCGCCTTCCAGGCCTATGGCTACACCTTC,CASAFQAYGYTF
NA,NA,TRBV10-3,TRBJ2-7,TGTGCCATCAGCCCGAGTCAGGGAGGGGGGACCTACGATCAGTACTTC,CAISPSQGGGTYDQYF
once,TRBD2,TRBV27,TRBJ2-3,TGTGCCAGCAGCGGGGGGCCCGGGAGGGCTCTGTCTGATACGCAGTATTTT,CASSGGPGRALSDTQYF
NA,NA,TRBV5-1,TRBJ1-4,TGCGCCAGCAGCGGCCGGGGGTTAATTAATGAAAAACTGTTTTTT,CASSGRGLINEKLFF
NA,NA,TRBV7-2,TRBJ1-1,TGTGCCAGCAGCTTAGCCCCCCGGGGGGCGATGACTGAAGCTTTCTTT,CASSLAPRGAMTEAFF
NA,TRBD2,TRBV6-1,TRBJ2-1,TGTGCCAGCAGTGAACTGGGACTAGCGGGAGGTGGCCGCTACAATGAGCAGTTCTTC,CASSELGLAGGGRYNEQFF
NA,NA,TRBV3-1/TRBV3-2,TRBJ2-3,TGTGCCAGCAGCCATAGGCAGGGGAACACAGATACGCAGTATTTT,CASSHRQGNTDTQYF
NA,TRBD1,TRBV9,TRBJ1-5,TGTGCCAGCAGCGAGGGACAGGGACGCAATCAGCCCCAGCATTTT,CASSEGQGRNQPQHF